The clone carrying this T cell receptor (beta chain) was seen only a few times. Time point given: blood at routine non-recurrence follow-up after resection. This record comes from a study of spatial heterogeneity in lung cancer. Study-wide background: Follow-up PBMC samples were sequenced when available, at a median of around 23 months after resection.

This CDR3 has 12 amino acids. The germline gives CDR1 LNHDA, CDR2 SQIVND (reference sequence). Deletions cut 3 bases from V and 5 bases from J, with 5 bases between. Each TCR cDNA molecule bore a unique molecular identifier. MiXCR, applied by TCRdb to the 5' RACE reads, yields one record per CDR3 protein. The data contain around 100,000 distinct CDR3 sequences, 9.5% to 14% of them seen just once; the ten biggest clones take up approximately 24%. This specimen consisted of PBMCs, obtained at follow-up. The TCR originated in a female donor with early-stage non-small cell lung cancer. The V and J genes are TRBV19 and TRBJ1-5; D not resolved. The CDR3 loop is CASSILHQPQHF. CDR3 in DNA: TGTGCCAGTAGTATCCTCCATCAGCCCCAGCATTTT.